This T cell receptor beta chain was identified in a study of T cell changes during pregnancy in multiple sclerosis. This CDR3 has 14 residues. The germline gives CDR1 MNHNS, CDR2 SASEGT. The germline V and J ends were trimmed by 4 bases and 5 bases, with 14 bases remaining between them. Sequenced by immunoSEQ multiplex PCR; TCRdb stores in-frame clones only, minus some. The data show roughly 52,000 clones, 85% to 95% seen once. Sequences were derived from CD8+ T cells from peripheral blood mononuclear cells, sampled in the third trimester of pregnancy. This chain uses TRBV6-1 with TRBJ1-1, with D perhaps TRBD1 (5 bases). The sequence came from a female donor with multiple sclerosis, enrolled in a pregnancy study. The CDR3 region is CASSGRGVRTEAFF. The CDR3 coding sequence is TGTGCCAGCAGTGGACGGGGGGTGAGAACTGAAGCTTTCTTT.